The clone carrying this T cell receptor beta chain has a single count. Its antigen is unknown. The sample belongs to a study of radiation and T cells in renal cell carcinoma. Regarding time point: blood 4 weeks post-SBRT, at nephrectomy. Treatment in this sample: 15 Gy SBRT to primary tumor, nephrectomy 4 weeks later. Nephrectomy followed 15 Gy stereotactic body radiation by 4 weeks. CDR3 length: 12 residues. The V end lost 2 bases, the J end lost 6 bases, and 5 bases lay between the germline ends. CDR1 and CDR2 from the germline V gene are MDHEN and SYDVKM. Study results and limitations: From baseline, blood top tumor clonotypes peaked at 2 weeks post-radiation.

Measured with immunoSEQ multiplex PCR; TCRdb has only the in-frame clones, and not every one. Of around 77,000 clones listed, approximately 87% are singletons. This TCR was recovered from a woman aged 55-75 years with renal cell carcinoma. The specimen was blood, collected from a patient whose treatment included radiotherapy and nephrectomy. The V gene is TRBV28, the J gene TRBJ1-5; the D gene is possibly TRBD1 (5 bases). The CDR3 coding sequence is TGTGCCAGCAGTTTAGGGGGTCAGCCCCAGCATTTT. It codes for CASSLGGQPQHF.